The 9 T cell receptor beta chains listed next were all sequenced from one sample in a study of Ad26.COV2.S vaccination and SARS-CoV-2 variants. Treatment defined: some 20 received Ad26.COV2.S at low or high dose, single or two shots; 5 received placebo; per-sample allocation not given. Samples were taken on day 63 after the first vaccine or placebo injection. Assay: immunoSEQ multiplex PCR; the TCRdb copy retains only in-frame clones and omits some. The data hold a few hundred thousand clones, with less than 95% observed a single time. Sequenced material: peripheral blood, taken in a trial of Ad26.COV2.S vaccine versus placebo. The receptors were sampled from a person between 18 and 60 years old who received the Ad26.COV2.S COVID-19 vaccine or a placebo.

The chain couples TRBV6-4 to TRBJ2-1; D is unresolved. V was clipped by 4 bases and J by 10 bases, with 14 bases between them. The CDR3 totals 13 residues. Germline CDR1 MRHNA, CDR2 SNTAGT. Here the CDR3 reads CASSGLPFREQFF. As DNA, the CDR3 is TGTGCCAGCAGTGGACTGCCCTTCCGGGAGCAGTTCTTC.

This chain connects TRBV27 to TRBJ2-6; 8 positions match TRBD1. This CDR3 region has 13 residues. Trimming cost V 5 bases and J 10 bases; bases outside gene matches: 4. The germline gives CDR1 MNHEY, CDR2 SMNVEV (reference sequence). The CDR3 DNA reads as TGTGCCAGCAGTATTGACAGGGGAAACGTCCTGACTTTC. The encoded protein is CASSIDRGNVLTF.

This chain links TRBV5-6 with TRBJ2-7; D is unclear. The CDR3 covers 14 residues. Germline lookup yields CDR1 SGHDT and CDR2 YYEEEE. Trimming cost V 0 bases and J 2 bases, with 9 bases left between them. The CDR3 DNA reads as TGTGCCAGCAGCTTGGGGCAGAGACCCTACGAGCAGTACTTC. Encoded protein: CASSLGQRPYEQYF.

The chain couples TRBV5-1 to TRBJ2-1; D is uncertain. Trimming took 5 bases from V and 9 from J, leaving 9 bases between them. The CDR3 sequence is 11 residues long. CDR1 and CDR2 (germline): SGHRS, YFSETQ. CDR3 residues: CASRTEAEQFF. DNA for the CDR3: TGCGCCAGCAGGACTGAGGCTGAGCAGTTCTTC.

Worth noting for this clone: Other DNA sequences from this sample encode an identical CDR3 as well. The chain has TRBV7-2 and TRBJ2-2; D remains unclear. This CDR3 is 12 amino acids long. Germline V gene lookup returns CDR1 SGHTA and CDR2 FQGNSA. V lost 3 bases and J lost 4, with 3 bases in between. The CDR3: CASSLSTGELFF. The CDR3 nucleotides read TGTGCCAGCAGCTTGTCCACCGGGGAGCTGTTTTTT.

The chain couples TRBV28 to TRBJ2-5; no firm D call. Trimming removed 3 bases at V and 1 base at J, with 6 bases between. Looked up from germline, CDR1 is MDHEN and CDR2 is SYDVKM. The CDR3 is made up of 13 amino acids. The CDR3 here is CASSLPGQETQYF. DNA of the CDR3: TGTGCCAGCAGTTTGCCGGGCCAAGAGACCCAGTACTTC.

The genes are TRBV2 and TRBJ1-5, with TRBD1 as a possible D gene (5 bases). CDR1 SNHLY and CDR2 FYNNEI come from the germline V gene. The germline V and J ends were trimmed by 7 bases and 9 bases, with 19 bases remaining between them. The CDR3 contains 14 residues. This CDR3 reads CASKLGASTGPQHF. In DNA, the CDR3 is TGTGCCAGCAAATTAGGGGCCTCCACCGGGCCCCAGCATTTT.

Comment on this clone: Distinct nucleotide sequences in the sample also encode this CDR3. The CDR3 region is CASSLAGLSNQPQHF. The CDR3 region has the DNA TGCGCCAGCAGCTTGGCTGGCCTTAGCAATCAGCCCCAGCATTTT. The J gene is TRBJ1-5, the V gene TRBV5-1; no firm D call. The CDR3 runs to 15 residues. Trimming stripped 0 bases from V and 0 bases from J, with 7 bases between. Germline V gene sequence: CDR1 SGHRS, CDR2 YFSETQ.

CDR3 region: CSVGDIGRTEQFF. The DNA of the CDR3 is TGCAGCGTAGGGGACATTGGGCGCACTGAGCAGTTCTTC. V and J are TRBV29-1 and TRBJ2-1; a possible D gene is TRBD1 (6 bases). With 6 bases removed from V and 9 bases from J, the gap between germline ends came to 18 bases. Germline CDR1 and CDR2: SQVTM and ANQGSEA. The CDR3 spans 13 residues.